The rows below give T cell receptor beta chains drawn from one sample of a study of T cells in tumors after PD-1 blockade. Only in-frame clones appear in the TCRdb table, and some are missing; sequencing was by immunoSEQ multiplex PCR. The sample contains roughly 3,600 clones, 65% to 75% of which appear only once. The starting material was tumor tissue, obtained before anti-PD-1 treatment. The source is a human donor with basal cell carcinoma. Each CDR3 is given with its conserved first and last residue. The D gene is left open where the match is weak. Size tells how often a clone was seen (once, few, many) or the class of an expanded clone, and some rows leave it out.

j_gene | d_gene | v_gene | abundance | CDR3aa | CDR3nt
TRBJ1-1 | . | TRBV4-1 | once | CASRSPFAKIARGNTEAFF | TGCGCCAGCAGGAGCCCTTTCGCGAAGATTGCCAGGGGGAACACTGAAGCTTTCTTT
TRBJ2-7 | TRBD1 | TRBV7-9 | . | CASSFPTGAILEQYF | TGTGCCAGCAGCTTCCCGACAGGGGCTATCCTAGAGCAGTACTTC
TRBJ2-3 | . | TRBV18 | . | CASSPPGRDKLADTQYF | TGTGCCAGCTCACCACCGGGTCGGGACAAATTAGCAGATACGCAGTATTTT
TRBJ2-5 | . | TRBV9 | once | CASSSSGTQTEETQYF | TGTGCCAGCAGCTCCTCCGGGACCCAGACTGAGGAGACCCAGTACTTC
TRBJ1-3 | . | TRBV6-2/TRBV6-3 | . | CASSYRILSGNTIYF | TGTGCCAGCAGTTACAGGATACTCTCTGGAAACACCATATATTTT
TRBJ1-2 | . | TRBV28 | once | CASSFRRIIYGYTF | TGTGCCAGCAGTTTCCGACGGATTATCTATGGCTACACCTTC
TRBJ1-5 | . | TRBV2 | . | CASRGDDRNQPQHF | TGTGCCAGCAGAGGAGACGACAGAAATCAGCCCCAGCATTTT
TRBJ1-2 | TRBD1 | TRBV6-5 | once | CASRAPTGNYGYTF | TGTGCCAGCAGAGCACCGACAGGGAACTATGGCTACACCTTC
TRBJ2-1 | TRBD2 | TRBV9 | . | CASSVAGGDNEQFF | TGTGCCAGCAGCGTAGCGGGAGGGGACAATGAGCAGTTCTTC
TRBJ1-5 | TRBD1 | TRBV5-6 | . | CASSLAGGGNQPQHF | TGTGCCAGCAGCTTGGCAGGGGGCGGCAATCAGCCCCAGCATTTT
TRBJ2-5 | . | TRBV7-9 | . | CASSLFNGGAQETQYF | TGTGCCAGCAGCTTATTTAATGGAGGAGCCCAAGAGACCCAGTACTTC
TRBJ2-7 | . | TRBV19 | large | CASSSPSGGFYEQYF | TGTGCCAGTAGTTCCCCATCGGGTGGCTTTTACGAGCAGTACTTC
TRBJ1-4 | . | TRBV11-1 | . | CASSIGRTTNEKLFF | TGTGCCAGCAGCATCGGACGGACAACTAATGAAAAACTGTTTTTT
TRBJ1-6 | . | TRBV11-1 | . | CASSGRNSPLHF | TGTGCCAGCAGCGGCAGGAATTCACCCCTCCACTTT
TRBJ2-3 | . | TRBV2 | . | CASRGRWGTDTQYF | TGTGCCAGCAGGGGCCGGTGGGGCACAGATACGCAGTATTTT
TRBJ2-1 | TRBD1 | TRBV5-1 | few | CASSLRGRGLNEQFF | TGCGCCAGCAGCTTACGCGGCAGGGGGCTCAATGAGCAGTTCTTC
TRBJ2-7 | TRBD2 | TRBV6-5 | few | CASRLAGGGEQYF | TGTGCCAGCCGACTAGCGGGAGGAGGAGAGCAGTACTTC
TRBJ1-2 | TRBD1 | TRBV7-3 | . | CASSPYYRDSNYGYTF | TGTGCCAGCAGCCCCTATTACCGGGACAGCAACTATGGCTACACCTTC
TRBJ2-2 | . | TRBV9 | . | CASSGSGSIGELFF | TGTGCCAGCAGCGGATCAGGGTCGATCGGGGAGCTGTTTTTT
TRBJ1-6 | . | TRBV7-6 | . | CASSLGQADSPLHF | TGTGCCAGCAGCTTAGGACAGGCGGATTCACCCCTCCACTTT
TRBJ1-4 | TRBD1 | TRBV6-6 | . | CASRTGQGEEKLFF | TGTGCCAGCAGGACCGGACAGGGAGAGGAAAAACTGTTTTTT
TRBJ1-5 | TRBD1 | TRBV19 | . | CASSMGRQGAAQPQHF | TGTGCCAGTAGTATGGGGAGACAGGGGGCCGCACAGCCCCAGCATTTT
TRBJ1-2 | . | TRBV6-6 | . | CASSSPGSNYGYTF | TGTGCCAGCAGTTCCCCGGGATCCAACTATGGCTACACCTTC
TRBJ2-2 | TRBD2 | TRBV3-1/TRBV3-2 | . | CASSPTPLAGWSGELFF | TGTGCCAGCAGCCCCACCCCCTTAGCGGGATGGTCCGGGGAGCTGTTTTTT
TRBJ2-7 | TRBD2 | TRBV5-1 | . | CASSIGLAGDAQYF | TGCGCCAGCAGCATTGGGCTTGCGGGAGATGCGCAGTACTTC
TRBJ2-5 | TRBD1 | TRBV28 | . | CASSSPGTGLMETQYF | TGTGCCAGCAGTTCCCCAGGGACAGGTTTAATGGAGACCCAGTACTTC
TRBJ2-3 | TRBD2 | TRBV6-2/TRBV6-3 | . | CASSYFTTLAGGPDTQYF | TGTGCCAGCAGTTACTTTACGACGCTAGCGGGGGGACCAGATACGCAGTATTTT
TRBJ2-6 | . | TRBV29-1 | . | CSALHREGFSGANVLTF | TGCAGCGCGCTCCACAGGGAGGGCTTTTCTGGGGCCAACGTCCTGACTTTC
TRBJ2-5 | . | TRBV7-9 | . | CASRKGSGFQETQYF | TGTGCCAGCAGAAAAGGGTCGGGGTTTCAAGAGACCCAGTACTTC
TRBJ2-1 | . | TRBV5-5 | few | CASSPYWVPVRLGSTFF | TGTGCCAGCAGCCCTTATTGGGTCCCTGTCCGACTAGGGAGTACGTTCTTC
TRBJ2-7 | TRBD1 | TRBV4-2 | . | CASSQAGTDSYEQYF | TGTGCCAGCAGCCAAGCCGGGACAGACTCCTACGAGCAGTACTTC
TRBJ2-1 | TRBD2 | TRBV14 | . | CASSQGAGGRRNEQFF | TGTGCCAGCAGCCAAGGGGCGGGGGGCAGGCGGAATGAGCAGTTCTTC